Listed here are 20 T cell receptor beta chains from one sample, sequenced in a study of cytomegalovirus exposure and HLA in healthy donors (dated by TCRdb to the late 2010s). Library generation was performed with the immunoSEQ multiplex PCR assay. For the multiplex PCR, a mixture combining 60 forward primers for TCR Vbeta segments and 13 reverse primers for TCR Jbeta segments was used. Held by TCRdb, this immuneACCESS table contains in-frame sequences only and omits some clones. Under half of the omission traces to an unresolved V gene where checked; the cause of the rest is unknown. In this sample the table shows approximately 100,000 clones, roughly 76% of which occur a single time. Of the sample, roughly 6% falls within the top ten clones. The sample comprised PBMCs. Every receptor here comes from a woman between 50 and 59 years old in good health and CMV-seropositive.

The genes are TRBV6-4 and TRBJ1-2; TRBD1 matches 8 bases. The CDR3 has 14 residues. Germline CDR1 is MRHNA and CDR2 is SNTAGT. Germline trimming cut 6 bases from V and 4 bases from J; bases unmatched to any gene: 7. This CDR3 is CASSVDRGGYGYTF. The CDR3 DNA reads TGTGCCAGCAGCGTAGACAGGGGAGGCTATGGCTACACCTTC.

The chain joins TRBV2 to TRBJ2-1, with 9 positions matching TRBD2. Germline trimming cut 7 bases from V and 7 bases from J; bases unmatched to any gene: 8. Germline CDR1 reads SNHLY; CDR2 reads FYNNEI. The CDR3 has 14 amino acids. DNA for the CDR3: TGTGCCAGCACGGGCGGGGGGGGACGGAATGAGCAGTTCTTC. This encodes CASTGGGGRNEQFF.

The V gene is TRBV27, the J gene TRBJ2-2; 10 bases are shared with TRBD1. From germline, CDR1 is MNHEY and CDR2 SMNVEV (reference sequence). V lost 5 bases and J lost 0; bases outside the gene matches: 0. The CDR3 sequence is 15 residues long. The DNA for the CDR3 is TGTGCCAGCAGTGACAGGGGGCCGAACACCGGGGAGCTGTTTTTT. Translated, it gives CASSDRGPNTGELFF.

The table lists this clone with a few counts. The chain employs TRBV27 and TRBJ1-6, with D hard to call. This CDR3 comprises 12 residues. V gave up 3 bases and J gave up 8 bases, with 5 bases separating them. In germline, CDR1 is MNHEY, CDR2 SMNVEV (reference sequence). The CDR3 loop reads CASSFQDSPLHF. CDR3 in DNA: TGTGCCAGCAGTTTCCAGGATTCACCCCTCCACTTT.

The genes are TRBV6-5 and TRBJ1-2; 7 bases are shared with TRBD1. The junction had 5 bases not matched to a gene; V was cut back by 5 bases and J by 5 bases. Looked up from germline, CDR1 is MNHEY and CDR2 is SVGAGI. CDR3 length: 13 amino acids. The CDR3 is CASSNFRGYGYTF. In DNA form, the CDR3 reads TGTGCCAGCAGTAACTTCAGGGGGTATGGCTACACCTTC.

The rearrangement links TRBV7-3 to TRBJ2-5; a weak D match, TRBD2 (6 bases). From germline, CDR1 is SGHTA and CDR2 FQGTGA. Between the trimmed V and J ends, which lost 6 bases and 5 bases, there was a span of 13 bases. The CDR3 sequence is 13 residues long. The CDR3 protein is CASSSGARETQYF. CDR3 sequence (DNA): TGTGCCAGCAGTTCGGGAGCGAGGGAGACCCAGTACTTC.

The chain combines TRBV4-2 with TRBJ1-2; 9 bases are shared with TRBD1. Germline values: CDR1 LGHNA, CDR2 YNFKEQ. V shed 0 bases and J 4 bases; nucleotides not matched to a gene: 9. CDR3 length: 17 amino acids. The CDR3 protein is CASSQDGTGSYPYGYTF. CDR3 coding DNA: TGTGCCAGCAGCCAAGATGGGACAGGGTCTTACCCCTATGGCTACACCTTC.

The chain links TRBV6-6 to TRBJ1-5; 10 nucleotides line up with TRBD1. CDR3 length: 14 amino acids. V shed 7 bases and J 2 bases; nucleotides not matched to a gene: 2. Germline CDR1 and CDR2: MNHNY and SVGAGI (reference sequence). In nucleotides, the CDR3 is TGTGCCAGCACCGGACAGGGGGGCAATCAGCCCCAGCATTTT. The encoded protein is CASTGQGGNQPQHF.

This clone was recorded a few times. CDR3 in DNA: TGTGCCAGCAGCTTAGCTCGGGGGGCGGGTCAGCCCCAGCATTTT. Its protein is CASSLARGAGQPQHF. The rearrangement uses TRBV7-8 and TRBJ1-5; TRBD1 is a possible D gene (6 bases). CDR1 and CDR2 from the germline V gene are SGHVS and FQNEAQ. V lost 0 bases and J lost 6, with 12 bases in between. This CDR3 region has 15 residues.

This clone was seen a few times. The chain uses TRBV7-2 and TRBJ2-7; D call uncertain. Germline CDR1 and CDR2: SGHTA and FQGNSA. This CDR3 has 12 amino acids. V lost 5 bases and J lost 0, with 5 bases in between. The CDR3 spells CASSHGSYEQYF. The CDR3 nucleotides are TGTGCCAGCAGCCACGGCTCCTACGAGCAGTACTTC.

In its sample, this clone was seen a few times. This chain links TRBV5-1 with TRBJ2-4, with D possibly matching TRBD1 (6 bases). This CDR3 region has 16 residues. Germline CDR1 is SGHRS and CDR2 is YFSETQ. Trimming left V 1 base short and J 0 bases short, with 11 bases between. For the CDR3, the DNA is TGCGCCAGCAGCTTGTTCGGACAGCCAGCCAAAAACATTCAGTACTTC. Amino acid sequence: CASSLFGQPAKNIQYF.

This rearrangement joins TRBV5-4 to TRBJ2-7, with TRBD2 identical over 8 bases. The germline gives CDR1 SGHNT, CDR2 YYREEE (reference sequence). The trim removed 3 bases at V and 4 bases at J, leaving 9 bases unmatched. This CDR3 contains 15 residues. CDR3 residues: CASSSFGGADYEQYF. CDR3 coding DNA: TGTGCCAGCAGCTCATTCGGGGGGGCGGATTACGAGCAGTACTTC.

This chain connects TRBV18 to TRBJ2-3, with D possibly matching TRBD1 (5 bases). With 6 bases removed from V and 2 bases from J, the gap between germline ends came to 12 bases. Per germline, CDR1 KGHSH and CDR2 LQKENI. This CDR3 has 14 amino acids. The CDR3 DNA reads TGTGCCAGCTCCCCCCAGGGAACCACAGATACGCAGTATTTT. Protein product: CASSPQGTTDTQYF. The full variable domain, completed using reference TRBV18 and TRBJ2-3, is NAGVMQNPRHLVRRRGQEARLRCSPMKGHSHVYWYRQLPEEGLKFMVYLQKENIIDESGMPKERFSAEFPKEGPSILRIQQVVRGDSAAYFCASSPQGTTDTQYFGPGTRLTVL.

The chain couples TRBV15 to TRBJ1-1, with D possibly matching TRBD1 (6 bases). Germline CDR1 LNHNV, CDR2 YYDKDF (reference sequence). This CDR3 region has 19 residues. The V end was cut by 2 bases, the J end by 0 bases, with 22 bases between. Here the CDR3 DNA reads TGTGCCACCAGCAGACAGGGGAACGCTGTTATTGGCATGAACACTGAAGCTTTCTTT. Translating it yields CATSRQGNAVIGMNTEAFF.

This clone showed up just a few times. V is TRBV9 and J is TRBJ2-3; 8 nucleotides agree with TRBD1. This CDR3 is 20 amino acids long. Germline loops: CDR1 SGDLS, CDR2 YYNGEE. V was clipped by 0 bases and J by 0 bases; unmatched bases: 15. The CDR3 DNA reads TGTGCCAGCAGCGTAGAAACCGGGACAGGATCTTTAACTAGCACAGATACGCAGTATTTT. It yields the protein CASSVETGTGSLTSTDTQYF.

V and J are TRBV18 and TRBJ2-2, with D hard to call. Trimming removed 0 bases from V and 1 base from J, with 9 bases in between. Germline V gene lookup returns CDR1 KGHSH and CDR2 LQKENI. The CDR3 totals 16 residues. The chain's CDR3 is CASSPPLALNTGELFF. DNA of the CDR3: TGTGCCAGCTCACCACCGTTGGCCCTGAACACCGGGGAGCTGTTTTTT.

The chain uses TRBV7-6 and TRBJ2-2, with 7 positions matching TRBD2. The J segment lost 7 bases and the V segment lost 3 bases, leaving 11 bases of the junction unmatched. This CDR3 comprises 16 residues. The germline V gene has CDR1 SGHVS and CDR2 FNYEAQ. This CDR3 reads CASSFLSGVQVGELFF. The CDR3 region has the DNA TGTGCCAGCAGCTTCCTAAGCGGGGTCCAGGTCGGGGAGCTGTTTTTT.

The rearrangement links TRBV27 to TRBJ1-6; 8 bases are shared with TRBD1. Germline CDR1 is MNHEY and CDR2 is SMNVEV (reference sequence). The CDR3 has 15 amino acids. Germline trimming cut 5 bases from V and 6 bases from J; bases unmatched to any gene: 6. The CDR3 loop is CASSATGASNSPLHF. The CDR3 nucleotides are TGTGCCAGCAGTGCGACAGGGGCTTCTAATTCACCCCTCCACTTT.

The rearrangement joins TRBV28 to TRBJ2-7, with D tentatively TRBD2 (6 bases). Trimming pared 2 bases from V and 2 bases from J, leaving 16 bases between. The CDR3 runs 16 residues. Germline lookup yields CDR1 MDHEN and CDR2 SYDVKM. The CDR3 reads CASSLSPGTGTYEQYF. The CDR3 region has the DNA TGTGCCAGCAGTTTAAGCCCCGGGACTGGGACCTACGAGCAGTACTTC. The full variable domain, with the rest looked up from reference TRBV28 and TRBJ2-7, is DVKVTQSSRYLVKRTGEKVFLECVQDMDHENMFWYRQDPGLGLRLIYFSYDVKMKEKGDIPEGYSVSREKKERFSLILESASTNQTSMYLCASSLSPGTGTYEQYFGPGTRLTVT.

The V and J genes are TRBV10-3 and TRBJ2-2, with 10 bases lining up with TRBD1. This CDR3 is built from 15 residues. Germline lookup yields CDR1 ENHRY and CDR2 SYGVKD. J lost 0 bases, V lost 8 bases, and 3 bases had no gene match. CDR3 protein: CAIATGGANTGELFF. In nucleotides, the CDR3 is TGTGCCATCGCGACAGGGGGCGCGAACACCGGGGAGCTGTTTTTT.